The 26 T cell receptor beta chains reported below all come from one sample, sequenced in a study of blood T cell repertoires in COVID-19. The table came from immunoSEQ multiplex PCR; TCRdb's copy has only in-frame clones and leaves some out. Of some 490,000 clones listed, 80% to 90% are singletons. The sequenced sample consisted of peripheral blood. These receptors all stem from a human donor in a cohort sampled during active COVID-19.

About this clone: Its ends do not fully match the called genes, so a read error is possible. V gene TRBV7-7 combines with J gene TRBJ2-1; TRBD2 matches 10 bases. This CDR3 spans 17 amino acids. The germline V gene has CDR1 SSHAT and CDR2 FNYEAQ (reference sequence). CDR3 residues: CASSLTLTSGILLEQFF. CDR3 DNA: TGTGCTAGCAGCCTAACACTCACTAGCGGGATTTTGTTGGAGCAGTTCTTC.

This chain links TRBV7-8 with TRBJ1-1, with D unresolved. This CDR3 spans 11 amino acids. CDR1 SGHVS and CDR2 FQNEAQ come from the germline V gene. The V and J ends lost 5 bases and 5 bases respectively, with 6 bases between them. The CDR3: CASSLSTEAFF. CDR3 coding DNA: TGTGCCAGCAGCCTTAGTACTGAAGCTTTCTTT.

The gene calls are TRBV6-2 or TRBV6-3 and TRBJ2-1; possibly TRBD1 for D (5 bases). Germline loops: CDR1 MNHEY, CDR2 SVGEGT. This CDR3 contains 16 residues. V was pared by 6 bases and J by 6 bases, with 21 bases between. CDR3 amino acids: CASSSPQGRVGNEQFF. CDR3 coding DNA: TGTGCCAGCAGCTCCCCTCAGGGTCGTGTAGGCAATGAGCAGTTCTTC.

The rearrangement uses TRBV7-3 and TRBJ2-2, with 8 bases identical to TRBD2. From germline, CDR1 is SGHTA and CDR2 FQGTGA. With V trimmed by 5 bases and J by 4 bases, 3 bases remained unmatched. The CDR3 sequence is 14 residues long. CDR3 nucleotides: TGTGCCAGCAGCCCTCGGGGGGGCACCGGGGAGCTGTTTTTT. Amino acid sequence: CASSPRGGTGELFF.

CDR3 DNA: TGCAGCGTTGAAGGGGAGGCTGGCTACACCTTC. Translation: CSVEGEAGYTF. The rearrangement joins TRBV29-1 to TRBJ1-2; no clear D. Looked up from germline, CDR1 is SQVTM and CDR2 is ANQGSEA. V lost 1 base to trimming and J lost 7 bases, with 7 bases between them. The CDR3 extends over 11 amino acids. The full variable domain, in which reference TRBV29-1 and TRBJ1-2 provide the parts outside the CDR3, is SAVISQKPSRDICQRGTSLTIQCQVDSQVTMMFWYRQQPGQSLTLIATANQGSEATYESGFVIDKFPISRPNLTFSTLTVSNMSPEDSSIYLCSVEGEAGYTFGSGTRLTVV.

The genes are TRBV6-2 or TRBV6-3 and TRBJ2-7; perhaps TRBD2 as D (5 bases). V gave up 2 bases and J gave up 5 bases, with 10 bases separating them. The CDR3 spans 13 residues. Germline CDR1 MNHEY, CDR2 SVGEGT. The CDR3, as DNA: TGTGCCAGCAGTTACCTTCGAGGGAACGAGCAGTACTTC. Protein: CASSYLRGNEQYF.

The chain recombines TRBV24-1 with TRBJ1-5; D gene unclear. V was shortened by 4 bases and J by 1 base, with 13 bases between the two germline ends. Germline V lookup: CDR1 KGHDR, CDR2 SFDVKD. This CDR3 is 16 amino acids long. CDR3 coding DNA: TGTGCCACCAGTGACCCCTCGGCGGGAAGCAATCAGCCCCAGCATTTT. This gives the protein CATSDPSAGSNQPQHF.

Concerning this clone itself: The same CDR3 also results from other DNA sequences found in this sample. The rearrangement joins TRBV19 to TRBJ2-3; perhaps TRBD2 as D (6 bases). The germline V gene has CDR1 LNHDA and CDR2 SQIVND (reference sequence). V lost 9 bases and J lost 1, with 11 bases in between. This CDR3 spans 13 amino acids. CDR3 in amino acids: CASRLEGTDTQYF. The DNA of the CDR3 is TGTGCCAGCAGACTAGAGGGCACAGATACGCAGTATTTT.

The V call is TRBV7-2, the J call TRBJ1-5; D might be TRBD1 (5 bases). The CDR3 is made up of 14 amino acids. Trimming pared 4 bases from V and 0 bases from J, leaving 7 bases between. Germline-derived CDR1 and CDR2 are SGHTA and FQGNSA. The CDR3 nucleotides are TGTGCCAGCAGCTCGACAGCTAGCAATCAGCCCCAGCATTTT. It yields the protein CASSSTASNQPQHF.

The chain employs TRBV19 and TRBJ1-4; the D gene is possibly TRBD1 (6 bases). This CDR3 comprises 15 residues. The V gene lost 6 bases and the J gene lost 0 bases, with 11 bases spanning the gap. Looked up from germline, CDR1 is LNHDA and CDR2 is SQIVND (reference sequence). The CDR3 nucleotides read TGTGCCAGTAGCCTAGGGGGTGCAACTAATGAAAAACTGTTTTTT. It is translated as CASSLGGATNEKLFF.

The chain couples TRBV5-1 to TRBJ1-1; tentative D call: TRBD1 (5 bases). This CDR3 comprises 14 residues. V was pared by 4 bases and J by 1 base, with 11 bases between. Germline assignment: CDR1 SGHRS and CDR2 YFSETQ. This CDR3 is CASSLRQKNTEAFF. CDR3 sequence (DNA): TGCGCCAGCAGCCTCCGACAGAAGAACACTGAAGCTTTCTTT.

This clone was recorded once. This chain uses TRBV6-4 with TRBJ2-1, with 11 bases lining up with TRBD2. J was trimmed by 5 bases and V by 3 bases; bases with no gene match: 9. CDR1 is MRHNA, CDR2 SNTAGT, per germline. CDR3 size: 17 residues. CDR3 residues: CASSEVGGTSGNNEQFF. As DNA, the CDR3 is TGTGCCAGCAGTGAAGTGGGGGGGACTAGCGGAAACAATGAGCAGTTCTTC.

V usage is TRBV24-1 and J usage is TRBJ2-1; the D gene is possibly TRBD1 (5 bases). Germline CDR1 reads KGHDR; CDR2 reads SFDVKD. This CDR3 region has 17 residues. V was clipped by 3 bases and J by 4 bases, with 18 bases between them. CDR3 bases: TGTGCCACCAGTGATCCGCGATATGGGGCAGGATACAATGAGCAGTTCTTC. As protein: CATSDPRYGAGYNEQFF.

The gene calls are TRBV30 and TRBJ2-3; 8 bases fit TRBD1. This CDR3 comprises 13 residues. The V gene's germline CDR1 is GTSNPN and CDR2 SVGIG (reference sequence). Trimming at V came to 8 bases and at J to 0 bases, leaving 4 bases not matched to a gene. The CDR3 is CARDRISTDTQYF. The CDR3 DNA sequence: TGTGCCAGGGACAGGATAAGCACAGATACGCAGTATTTT.

The chain couples TRBV29-1 to TRBJ2-1, with 11 bases lining up with TRBD2. Trimming cost V 4 bases and J 9 bases; bases outside gene matches: 8. Germline V gene lookup returns CDR1 SQVTM and CDR2 ANQGSEA. The CDR3 contains 14 residues. The CDR3 spells CSVGGLAGGGEQFF. The CDR3 DNA follows: TGCAGCGTTGGTGGGCTAGCGGGAGGTGGTGAGCAGTTCTTC.

About this clone: Other nucleotide sequences in the sample specify the same CDR3. The chain couples TRBV9 to TRBJ2-3; 10 bases match TRBD2. Germline loops: CDR1 SGDLS, CDR2 YYNGEE. With V trimmed by 0 bases and J by 4 bases, 5 bases remained unmatched. This CDR3 comprises 16 residues. The CDR3 protein is CASSVERLAGADTQYF. The DNA of the CDR3 is TGTGCCAGCAGCGTAGAAAGGCTAGCGGGGGCAGATACGCAGTATTTT.

This sequence joins TRBV5-4 and TRBJ2-5; no clear D gene. The CDR3 has 13 amino acids. Deletions cut 1 base from V and 4 bases from J, with 8 bases between. Per germline, CDR1 SGHNT and CDR2 YYREEE (reference sequence). Here the CDR3 reads CASSLNSLETQYF. In nucleotides, the CDR3 is TGTGCCAGCAGCTTGAATAGCCTAGAGACCCAGTACTTC.

The chain employs TRBV19 and TRBJ2-5; tentative D call: TRBD1 (5 bases). CDR3 length equals 13 residues. In germline, CDR1 is LNHDA, CDR2 SQIVND (reference sequence). The V and J ends lost 3 bases and 6 bases respectively, with 11 bases between them. The CDR3 here is CASSIGQGKTQYF. CDR3 DNA sequence: TGTGCCAGTAGTATTGGTCAGGGAAAGACCCAGTACTTC.

The chain has TRBV7-3 and TRBJ1-2; 7 bases are shared with TRBD1. The CDR3 consists of 14 residues. In germline, CDR1 is SGHTA, CDR2 FQGTGA. The J segment lost 6 bases and the V segment lost 5 bases, leaving 9 bases of the junction unmatched. The CDR3 region has the DNA TGTGCCAGCAGCCTTGGAGGGGGCAAAGATGGCTACACCTTC. It translates to CASSLGGGKDGYTF.

The V call is TRBV7-2, the J call TRBJ2-7, with 7 bases matching TRBD1. Trimming took 5 bases from V and 0 from J; bases not matched to a gene: 7. Germline V CDR1 and CDR2: SGHTA, FQGNSA. The CDR3 is 15 amino acids. CDR3 sequence (DNA): TGTGCCAGCAGCCAAAACAGGGGAAGCTCCTACGAGCAGTACTTC. Translating gives CASSQNRGSSYEQYF.

This clone was observed a single time. This sequence joins TRBV7-3 and TRBJ2-2; 10 bases fit TRBD2. There are 18 residues in the CDR3. The germline CDR1 and CDR2 sequences are SGHTA and FQGTGA. The ends lost 5 bases at V and 3 bases at J; junction bases unmatched: 12. The CDR3 spells CASSPYQAGGIDTGELFF. In DNA form, the CDR3 reads TGTGCCAGCAGCCCCTACCAAGCGGGAGGGATCGACACCGGGGAGCTGTTTTTT.

The chain recombines TRBV5-5 with TRBJ2-3, with a weak D call TRBD2 (5 bases). Germline V lookup: CDR1 SGHKS, CDR2 YYEKEE (reference sequence). The CDR3 totals 14 residues. Deletions cut 0 bases from V and 2 bases from J, with 7 bases between. The CDR3, as DNA: TGTGCCAGCAGCTTGGGACTACTCACAGATACGCAGTATTTT. Translating gives CASSLGLLTDTQYF.

The chain uses TRBV6-6 and TRBJ2-5; no reliable D call. The CDR3 totals 16 residues. Looked up from germline, CDR1 is MNHNY and CDR2 is SVGAGI (reference sequence). The V gene lost 8 bases and the J gene lost 1 base, with 20 bases spanning the gap. CDR3 sequence reads: CASPQARRIAQETQYF. As DNA, the CDR3 is TGTGCCAGCCCCCAGGCCCGAAGGATCGCCCAAGAGACCCAGTACTTC.

V usage is TRBV18 and J usage is TRBJ1-4; D not resolved. The V end lost 6 bases, the J end lost 8 bases, and 19 bases lay between the germline ends. The V gene's germline CDR1 is KGHSH and CDR2 LQKENI. This CDR3 comprises 15 residues. The CDR3 loop is CASSDTRAGAEKLFF. The CDR3 DNA follows: TGTGCCAGCTCCGACACCCGAGCGGGTGCCGAAAAACTGTTTTTT.

J is TRBJ2-2 and V is TRBV5-4; 10 bases match TRBD1. Germline V gives CDR1 SGHNT, CDR2 YYREEE (reference sequence). With 4 bases clipped from V and 7 bases from J, the junction kept 10 bases outside the gene matches. The CDR3 runs to 16 residues. The CDR3 reads CASSPNRQGAGGELFF. The CDR3 DNA is TGTGCCAGCAGCCCCAATAGACAGGGGGCCGGCGGGGAGCTGTTTTTT.

This chain connects TRBV7-9 to TRBJ2-7; D call uncertain. Germline CDR1 reads SEHNR; CDR2 reads FQNEAQ (reference sequence). The V end was cut by 3 bases, the J end by 7 bases, with 10 bases between. CDR3 length: 12 amino acids. This chain's CDR3 is CASSLAGWEQYF. CDR3 coding DNA: TGTGCCAGCAGCTTGGCCGGGTGGGAGCAGTACTTC. Full variable domain (missing parts from reference TRBV7-9 and TRBJ2-7): DTGVSQNPRHKITKRGQNVTFRCDPISEHNRLYWYRQTLGQGPEFLTYFQNEAQLEKSRLLSDRFSAERPKGSFSTLEIQRTEQGDSAMYLCASSLAGWEQYFGPGTRLTVT.